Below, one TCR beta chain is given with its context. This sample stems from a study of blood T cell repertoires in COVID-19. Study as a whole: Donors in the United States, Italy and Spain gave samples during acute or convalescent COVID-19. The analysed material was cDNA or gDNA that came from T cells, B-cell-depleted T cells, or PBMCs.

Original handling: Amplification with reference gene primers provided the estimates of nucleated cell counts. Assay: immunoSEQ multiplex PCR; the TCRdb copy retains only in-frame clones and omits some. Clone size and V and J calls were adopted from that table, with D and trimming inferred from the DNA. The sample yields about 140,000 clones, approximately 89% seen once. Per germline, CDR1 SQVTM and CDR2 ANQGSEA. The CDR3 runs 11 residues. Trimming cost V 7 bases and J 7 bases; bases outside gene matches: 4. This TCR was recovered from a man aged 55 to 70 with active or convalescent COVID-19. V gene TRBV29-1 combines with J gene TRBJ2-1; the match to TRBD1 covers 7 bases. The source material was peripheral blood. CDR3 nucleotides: TGCAGCGGAGGACAGGTAAATGAGCAGTTCTTC. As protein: CSGGQVNEQFF.